This T cell receptor beta chain emerged from a study of regulatory T cells in long-lasting Graves disease (dated by TCRdb to about 2021). About the investigation overall: Antithyroid drugs had been taken for less than 3 months by newly diagnosed Graves' disease patients. Peripheral blood TCR sequencing and RNA sequencing compared persistent Graves' disease patients with newly diagnosed Graves' disease patients. The study took place in China and was registered as a clinical trial. TCR sequencing covered about 13 persistent and roughly 20 newly diagnosed Graves' disease patients, some 35 samples in total. Here is what the overall study found, with its caveats: The study examined only peripheral blood because the primary lesion, thyroid tissue, could not be accessed. A larger number of public clonotypes was shared among persistent patients (approximately 3,000) than among newly diagnosed patients (around 970). Preferential use of TRBV28, TRBJ1-2 and TRBJ2-5 was observed in persistent disease, whereas TRBV20-1 and TRBJ2-1 were favored in newly diagnosed disease. Lower TCR Shannon entropy and fewer highly expanded clones were observed in persistent Graves' disease patients than in newly diagnosed patients, which suggested clonal expansion. The small sample size was acknowledged by the authors as a limitation that may reduce accuracy. Sequencing and analysis were restricted to the TCR beta chain.

This clonotype was recorded a few times. The antigen this receptor binds is unknown. Base quality data are lacking; no much larger clone is found one base away. Library preparation was by multiplex PCR. Sequencing instrument: Illumina HiSeq 4000. iRepertoire HTBI primers and Arm-PCR amplification of CDR3 regions were used to construct TCR beta libraries. Before sequencing, the PCR products underwent gel purification. The paper's processing steps were these. Gene usage analysis of CDR3 amino acid clonotypes used the roughly 60 TRBV and some 15 TRBJ segments found across samples. Filtered high-quality paired reads were merged into contigs using COPE and FqMerger. BLAST was used to align contigs to IMGT TRBV, TRBD and TRBJ reference genes, with CDR3 defined following IMGT. Clonotypes above 0.1% frequency were classified as highly expanded clones. Repertoire diversity was measured by Shannon entropy, and V-J evenness by the Gini coefficient. Clonotypes shared by more than one individual were considered public. The public reads were reanalyzed by TCRdb: fastp trimming at Q25, MiXCR alignment, in-frame beta chains only. For every CDR3 protein sequence, its rows merge into one entry that carries the most common genes and DNA. In this record, the V and J calls reflect TCRdb's handling and not the investigators' own analysis. Here the sample has about 370,000 distinct CDR3 sequences; 15% to 19% occur a single time. The ten largest clones represent 22% of the sample.

The intended sense of this specimen's time point label: newly diagnosed GD, antithyroid drugs for less than 3 months. For both TCR sequencing and RNA sequencing, RNA was extracted from PBMCs in TRIzol. The diagnosis of Graves' disease followed American Thyroid Association guidelines. Patients for the study were recruited at an endocrinology department in Xi'an, China. Each patient gave approximately 9.7 milliliters of peripheral blood, collected in an EDTA anticoagulant tube. Ficoll Paque Plus density gradient separation was used to isolate PBMCs, and no additional T cell sorting was done. An Agilent 2100 Bioanalyzer and agarose gel were used to check RNA quality, and a NanoDrop 2000 was used to measure RNA concentration. V drops 6 bases and J drops 7 bases, leaving 24 bases in between. The CDR3 runs 16 residues from the cysteine to the phenylalanine. The retained sequence is limited to the CDR3, 48 bases, with the frame set at the first base.

The chain links TRBV12-3 or TRBV12-4 with TRBJ1-2; D gene: possibly TRBD1, on 6 matching bases. This receptor was obtained from a female donor with Graves disease. The specimen was peripheral blood mononuclear cells (PBMCs), collected at new diagnosis, from a patient treated with antithyroid drugs. The CDR3 corresponds to CASSHPRGVFGTGYTF. The base sequence is TGTGCCAGCAGCCACCCCAGGGGTGTATTCGGAACTGGCTACACCTTC.